This T cell receptor beta chain was recorded in a study of cytomegalovirus exposure and HLA in healthy donors. Across the study: In terms of ancestry, the Caucasian-associated cluster contained around 79% of the 300 to 400 genotyped donors. The study, taken as a whole, reports: Accurate prediction of HLA-A and HLA-B alleles (for most subjects) was reportedly achieved from TCR beta sequences. In a later analysis, TCR beta V- and J-gene trimming showed a link to a missense DCLRE1C variant.

PCR employed 60 Vbeta and 13 Jbeta primers. The assay was immunoSEQ multiplex PCR, and TCRdb's table has in-frame clones only and misses some. The table has approximately 150,000 clones, around 79% seen once; the top ten hold 2.6%. Healthy bone marrow donors made up the donor group. A note on this clone: Antigen specificity is unknown.

The sequencing input was PBMCs. The sequence was obtained from a woman in her forties in good health and CMV-seropositive.

This chain's CDR3 is CASSLNGNNEQFF. The CDR3 coding sequence is TGTGCCAGCAGCTTAAACGGTAACAATGAGCAGTTCTTC. The chain carries TRBV13 and TRBJ2-1; D uncertain. This CDR3 is 13 amino acids long. The ends were cut back, 2 bases at V and 5 bases at J, with 7 bases in the middle. Germline assignment: CDR1 PRHDT and CDR2 FYEKMQ (reference sequence).